Listed here are 21 T cell receptor beta chains from one sample, sequenced in a study of cytomegalovirus exposure and HLA in healthy donors. This PCR relied on a set of 60 Vbeta primers and 13 Jbeta primers. Sequencing used immunoSEQ multiplex PCR; TCRdb keeps in-frame clones, though not all of them. Of roughly 100,000 clones listed, over 65% are singletons. Input material: PBMCs. The receptor source for this set is a man aged 40-49 years in good health and CMV-seronegative.

This chain joins TRBV7-8 and TRBJ2-7; 10 positions match TRBD1. The CDR3 has 18 amino acids. The germline V gene encodes CDR1 SGHVS and CDR2 FQNEAQ. J gave up 8 bases and V 0 bases, and 16 bases lay outside the gene matches. CDR3 in amino acids: CASSLAVFIPGQGPKQYF. The CDR3 nucleotides read TGTGCCAGCAGCTTAGCCGTTTTTATTCCGGGACAGGGGCCCAAGCAGTACTTC.

J is TRBJ1-1 and V is TRBV19; perhaps TRBD1 as D (6 bases). CDR1 is LNHDA and CDR2 is SQIVND in the germline V gene (reference sequence). The CDR3 covers 16 residues. Trimming stripped 2 bases from V and 0 bases from J, with 13 bases between. The CDR3 nucleotides are TGTGCCAGTAGTATATGGGCAGGGGTCATGAACACTGAAGCTTTCTTT. This encodes CASSIWAGVMNTEAFF.

The rearrangement links TRBV5-3 to TRBJ1-3; no clear D gene. TRBV5-3 is filed as an ORF, its function uncertain. Trimming pared 0 bases from V and 5 bases from J, leaving 9 bases between. This CDR3 is built from 14 residues. The CDR3 protein is CARSLARKRNTIYF. The CDR3 nucleotides are TGTGCCAGAAGCTTGGCTAGGAAGAGAAACACCATATATTTT.

This chain links TRBV5-5 with TRBJ1-4; 9 bases are shared with TRBD1. Germline V gene lookup returns CDR1 SGHKS and CDR2 YYEKEE (reference sequence). CDR3 length: 16 residues. J was trimmed by 3 bases and V by 2 bases; bases with no gene match: 5. The CDR3 spells CASSFRDREANEKLFF. The CDR3 DNA reads as TGTGCCAGCAGCTTCCGGGACAGGGAAGCTAATGAAAAACTGTTTTTT. The full variable domain, completed using reference TRBV5-5 and TRBJ1-4, is DAGVTQSPTHLIKTRGQQVTLRCSPISGHKSVSWYQQVLGQGPQFIFQYYEKEERGRGNFPDRFSARQFPNYSSELNVNALLLGDSALYLCASSFRDREANEKLFFGSGTQLSVL.

The gene calls are TRBV4-1 and TRBJ2-1; 9 bases align to TRBD2. The CDR3 is made up of 16 amino acids. The germline CDR1 and CDR2 sequences are MGHRA and YSYEKL. V dropped 1 base and J dropped 12; count of bases not matched to a gene: 13. The CDR3 loop reads CASSQGVAGARGGQFF. CDR3 DNA sequence: TGCGCCAGCAGCCAAGGGGTAGCGGGGGCCAGGGGCGGGCAGTTCTTC.

In its sample, this clone was seen a few times. CDR3 sequence (DNA): TGTGCCAGCAGCCAAGAGCGGGGGGGCGGGACAGATACGCAGTATTTT. Its protein product is CASSQERGGGTDTQYF. V gene TRBV4-2 combines with J gene TRBJ2-3, with 9 bases aligning to TRBD2. V lost 0 bases and J lost 3; bases outside the gene matches: 4. CDR3 length: 16 residues. Germline-derived CDR1 and CDR2 are LGHNA and YNFKEQ.

V gene TRBV7-3 combines with J gene TRBJ2-2, with TRBD2 matching over 11 bases. The CDR3 is made up of 15 amino acids. Germline trimming cut 6 bases from V and 5 bases from J; bases unmatched to any gene: 5. Germline CDR1 SGHTA, CDR2 FQGTGA. The CDR3 DNA sequence: TGTGCCAGCAGTCTTAGCGGGGGGGGGACCGGGGAGCTGTTTTTT. It yields the protein CASSLSGGGTGELFF.

V and J are TRBV7-9 and TRBJ2-1, with a tentative D call TRBD1 (5 bases). This CDR3 has 13 amino acids. Trimming removed 5 bases from V and 15 bases from J, with 20 bases in between. Germline CDR1 reads SEHNR; CDR2 reads FQNEAQ (reference sequence). The CDR3 DNA reads as TGTGCCAGCAGCCTAGGGGCCCACAGAGACCCGTTCTTC. Residues: CASSLGAHRDPFF.

The genes are TRBV6-5 and TRBJ2-5; 8 bases are a match to TRBD1. Gene TRBJ2-7 matches the end of the DNA better, so the J call may be wrong. Germline V gene sequence: CDR1 MNHEY, CDR2 SVGAGI. There are 12 residues in the CDR3. The DNA of the CDR3 is TGTGCCAGCAGTTCGACAGGGGACGAGCAGTACTTC. It yields the protein CASSSTGDEQYF.

The V and J genes are TRBV5-6 and TRBJ2-3; 9 nucleotides line up with TRBD2. Per the germline V gene, CDR1 is SGHDT and CDR2 is YYEEEE. V was pared by 6 bases and J by 4 bases, with 12 bases of the junction left unmatched. The CDR3 is 16 residues long. The chain's CDR3 is CASNIGASGVSDTQYF. CDR3 coding DNA: TGTGCCAGCAACATTGGAGCTAGCGGGGTATCAGATACGCAGTATTTT.

As regards this clone: Other DNA sequences within the sample encode an identical CDR3. The genes are TRBV11-3 and TRBJ2-1; a weak D match, TRBD2 (6 bases). CDR3 size: 14 residues. CDR1 SGHNT and CDR2 YENEEA come from the germline V gene. V was clipped by 5 bases and J by 4 bases, with 12 bases between them. CDR3 region: CASSPGGSYNEQFF. Here the CDR3 DNA reads TGTGCCAGCAGCCCCGGGGGTTCGTACAATGAGCAGTTCTTC.

The V and J genes are TRBV6-1 and TRBJ2-3; 8 positions match TRBD1. Germline V gives CDR1 MNHNS, CDR2 SASEGT. This CDR3 has 9 amino acids. With V trimmed by 10 bases and J by 13 bases, 4 bases remained unmatched. The CDR3 DNA reads as TGTGCCACCCAGGGACAGGAGTATTTT. Its protein is CATQGQEYF.

The chain links TRBV6-6 to TRBJ2-2, with 7 nucleotides matching TRBD1. The V segment lost 0 bases and the J segment 0 bases; nucleotides outside the gene matches: 1. CDR3 size: 16 residues. Per the germline V gene, CDR1 is MNHNY and CDR2 is SVGAGI (reference sequence). The CDR3 protein is CASSYSTGPNTGELFF. DNA for the CDR3: TGTGCCAGCAGTTACTCGACAGGGCCGAACACCGGGGAGCTGTTTTTT.

A few counts support this clone. The V and J genes are TRBV7-8 and TRBJ2-5, with 12 nucleotides matching TRBD2. The J call may be wrong; the DNA end is better matched by TRBJ2-7. Germline CDR1 and CDR2: SGHVS and FQNEAQ. The CDR3 is made up of 16 amino acids. CDR3 in amino acids: CASSLAQLAGGYEQYF. The CDR3 DNA follows: TGTGCCAGCAGCTTAGCGCAACTAGCGGGGGGCTACGAGCAGTACTTC.

The rearrangement links TRBV4-2 to TRBJ2-5; perhaps TRBD2 as D (6 bases). The CDR3 has 14 residues. Germline lookup yields CDR1 LGHNA and CDR2 YNFKEQ. With 2 bases removed from V and 4 bases from J, the gap between germline ends came to 11 bases. Here the CDR3 DNA reads TGTGCCAGCAGCCAACGGACGGGGGTAGAGACCCAGTACTTC. The encoded protein is CASSQRTGVETQYF.

The chain is built from TRBV30 and TRBJ1-4, with D tentatively TRBD1 (6 bases). This CDR3 has 15 residues. Germline CDR1 is GTSNPN and CDR2 is SVGIG (reference sequence). Between the trimmed V and J ends, which lost 7 bases and 0 bases, there was a span of 15 bases. The CDR3 is CASAPTGSTNEKLFF. In nucleotides, the CDR3 is TGTGCCTCTGCACCTACAGGGTCAACTAATGAAAAACTGTTTTTT.

This clone was seen only a few times. V is TRBV6-1 and J is TRBJ2-7, with D possibly TRBD1 on 6 matching bases. Germline CDR1 MNHNS, CDR2 SASEGT. Deletions cut 3 bases from V and 5 bases from J, with 11 bases between. There are 13 residues in the CDR3. The CDR3 bases are TGTGCCAGCAGTGATGGGGGCTGGAACGAGCAGTACTTC. This codes for CASSDGGWNEQYF.

The CDR3 loop is CASSQLRANTEAFF. The CDR3, as DNA: TGCGCCAGCAGCCAACTCAGGGCAAACACTGAAGCTTTCTTT. V and J are TRBV4-1 and TRBJ1-1; TRBD1 is a possible D gene (5 bases). The CDR3 extends over 14 amino acids. The V gene's germline CDR1 is MGHRA and CDR2 YSYEKL. Trimming cost V 2 bases and J 2 bases, with 9 bases left between them.

The chain employs TRBV27 and TRBJ2-7; maybe TRBD1 (5 bases). Germline CDR1 MNHEY, CDR2 SMNVEV (reference sequence). The CDR3 extends over 11 amino acids. V was cut by 4 bases and J by 7 bases, with 8 bases left in between. This chain's CDR3 is CASSSPGEQYF. The CDR3 DNA reads as TGTGCCAGCAGTTCCCCAGGGGAGCAGTACTTC.

The chain is built from TRBV19 and TRBJ1-5; 8 bases match TRBD1. The CDR3 has 16 residues. V lost 4 bases and J lost 0; bases outside the gene matches: 5. CDR1 is LNHDA and CDR2 is SQIVND in the germline V gene (reference sequence). CDR3 DNA sequence: TGTGCCAGTAGTAGACGACAGGGGATTAGCAATCAGCCCCAGCATTTT. This sequence encodes CASSRRQGISNQPQHF.

CDR3: CASSLDRVYSPLHF. The DNA for the CDR3 is TGTGCCAGCAGCTTGGACAGGGTATATTCACCCCTCCACTTT. The chain has TRBV27 and TRBJ1-6; 8 bases map to TRBD1. V was pared by 6 bases and J by 8 bases, with 6 bases of the junction left unmatched. This CDR3 is 14 amino acids long. Looked up from germline, CDR1 is MNHEY and CDR2 is SMNVEV (reference sequence).